These T cell receptor beta chains were read from a single sample in a study of blood T cell repertoires in COVID-19. TCRdb's copy holds only in-frame clones and misses some; the assay was immunoSEQ multiplex PCR. The table lists tens of thousands of clones, approximately 79% of them singletons. The sequenced sample consisted of peripheral blood. Receptors originate from a human donor in a cohort sampled during active COVID-19. Both conserved end residues are part of each CDR3. The D gene is left open where the match is weak. Clone size is not always given. Where it is, it says once, few, many or a class for expanded clones.

J	D	size	V	CDR3	DNA
TRBJ1-2	TRBD1	-	TRBV10-3	CAISEVPRQGAGYGYTF	TGTGCCATCAGTGAAGTCCCCCGACAGGGCGCTGGGTATGGCTACACCTTC
TRBJ2-7	-	-	TRBV5-5	CASSFHSYEQYF	TGTGCCAGCAGCTTCCACTCCTACGAGCAGTACTTC
TRBJ1-5	-	-	TRBV28	CASTPGGGVQPQHF	TGTGCCAGCACCCCCGGGGGGGGCGTTCAGCCCCAGCATTTT
TRBJ1-1	TRBD1	once	TRBV12-5	CASGKPPGTGGLEAFF	TGTGCTAGTGGTAAACCCCCCGGGACAGGGGGCCTTGAAGCTTTCTTT
TRBJ2-1	TRBD2	-	TRBV9	CASSVGGRLGNEQFF	TGTGCCAGCAGCGTTGGCGGGAGATTGGGCAATGAGCAGTTCTTC
TRBJ2-5	TRBD2	-	TRBV25-1	CASSGSGTRRGETQYF	TGTGCCAGCAGTGGTAGCGGGACCCGGCGGGGGGAGACCCAGTACTTC
TRBJ1-5	-	few	TRBV27	CASSSKTTKQPQHF	TGTGCCAGCAGTTCGAAGACCACTAAGCAGCCCCAGCATTTT
TRBJ2-1	TRBD2	-	TRBV11-2	CASSLDTLAGVDEQFF	TGTGCCAGCAGCTTAGATACCCTAGCGGGGGTCGATGAGCAGTTCTTC
TRBJ1-2	TRBD1	-	TRBV24-1	CATKDREWSYTF	TGTGCCACCAAAGACAGGGAGTGGAGCTACACCTTC
TRBJ1-5	-	-	TRBV4-3	CASSQVLDQPQHF	TGCGCCAGCAGCCAGGTACTGGATCAGCCCCAGCATTTT
TRBJ2-5	-	-	TRBV14	CASSPSGKQETQYF	TGTGCCAGCAGCCCGAGCGGCAAACAAGAGACCCAGTACTTC
TRBJ1-5	-	-	TRBV30	CACGTQHNQPQHF	TGTGCCTGCGGGACACAGCACAATCAGCCCCAGCATTTT
TRBJ1-2	TRBD1	-	TRBV4-1	CASSQGPGQGAYYGYTF	TGCGCCAGCAGCCAAGGGCCGGGACAGGGGGCGTACTATGGCTACACCTTC
TRBJ2-1	TRBD2	-	TRBV4-3	CASSQEATSGRNEQFF	TGCGCCAGCAGCCAAGAGGCGACTAGCGGGAGGAATGAGCAGTTCTTC
TRBJ1-3	-	-	TRBV10-2	CASTDPRGSGNTIYF	TGCGCCAGCACCGATCCCAGGGGCTCTGGAAACACCATATATTTT
TRBJ2-7	TRBD1	-	TRBV7-9	CASSSPGQRTYEQYF	TGTGCCAGCAGCTCACCGGGACAGCGGACCTACGAGCAGTACTTC
TRBJ1-5	TRBD1	-	TRBV19	CASSSISTGTGREAQHF	TGTGCCAGTAGTTCCATCTCAACCGGGACAGGTCGTGAAGCCCAGCATTTT
TRBJ1-1	TRBD1	-	TRBV7-3	CASSLYPPGQRLNTEAFF	TGTGCCAGCAGCTTATACCCCCCGGGACAGCGATTGAACACTGAAGCTTTCTTT
TRBJ2-3	-	-	TRBV9	CASSVEQVTDTQYF	TGTGCCAGCAGCGTAGAGCAGGTCACAGATACGCAGTATTTT
TRBJ1-2	-	few	TRBV19	CASSIDDQGTNYGYTF	TGTGCCAGTAGTATAGATGACCAGGGGACCAACTATGGCTACACCTTC
TRBJ2-7	-	-	TRBV9	CATRPGLGYEQYF	TGTGCCACCCGCCCAGGGCTGGGCTACGAGCAGTACTTC
TRBJ2-5	-	-	TRBV25-1	CASSGRLEAGQETQYF	TGTGCCAGCAGTGGGCGATTAGAGGCTGGGCAAGAGACCCAGTACTTC
TRBJ1-4	-	-	TRBV11-2	CASSLDRNEKLFF	TGTGCCAGCAGCTTAGATCGGAATGAAAAACTGTTTTTT
TRBJ2-2	-	-	TRBV6-6	CASSYSSGTGELFF	TGTGCCAGCAGTTACTCAAGCGGTACCGGGGAGCTGTTTTTT
TRBJ1-1	TRBD1	-	TRBV28	CASRQGGTEAFF	TGTGCCAGCAGGCAGGGGGGAACTGAAGCTTTCTTT
TRBJ2-1	-	-	TRBV19	CASSIVSSYNEQFF	TGTGCCAGTAGTATTGTGAGCTCCTACAATGAGCAGTTCTTC
TRBJ1-1	-	-	TRBV12-3/TRBV12-4	CASGLNTEAFF	TGTGCCAGCGGCCTGAACACTGAAGCTTTCTTT
TRBJ1-1	-	-	TRBV7-9	CASSFTGTEAFF	TGTGCCAGCAGCTTCACCGGGACAGAAGCTTTCTTT
TRBJ1-2	-	-	TRBV10-3	CAISVATAYGYTF	TGTGCCATCAGTGTGGCGACAGCGTATGGCTACACCTTC
TRBJ2-7	TRBD1	-	TRBV11-2	CASRRQGISSYEQYF	TGTGCCAGCAGAAGACAGGGGATCTCATCCTACGAGCAGTACTTC
TRBJ2-7	TRBD1	-	TRBV11-2	CASSFDRGLSYEQYF	TGTGCCAGCAGCTTCGACAGGGGGCTCTCCTACGAGCAGTACTTC
TRBJ2-7	TRBD2	-	TRBV28	CASSLLGGPLYEQYF	TGTGCCAGCAGTTTATTGGGAGGGCCATTATACGAGCAGTACTTC
TRBJ2-1	-	-	TRBV4-1	CASSQDLPSYNEQFF	TGCGCCAGCAGCCAAGATCTCCCGTCCTACAATGAGCAGTTCTTC
TRBJ2-3	-	-	TRBV24-1	CATGRGDTQYF	TGTGCCACCGGCCGGGGAGATACGCAGTATTTT
TRBJ1-1	-	once	TRBV5-5	CASSPDGRTEAFF	TGTGCCAGCAGCCCGGACGGGAGGACTGAAGCTTTCTTT
TRBJ1-1	-	-	TRBV29-1	CSVVIIGGNTEAFF	TGCAGCGTTGTAATAATCGGGGGTAACACTGAAGCTTTCTTT
TRBJ2-7	-	few	TRBV10-2	CASTPGGEQYF	TGCGCCAGCACCCCCGGGGGCGAGCAGTACTTC
TRBJ1-1	TRBD1	-	TRBV5-4	CASSWGTGGTEAFF	TGTGCCAGCAGCTGGGGGACAGGGGGCACTGAAGCTTTCTTT
TRBJ1-3	-	-	TRBV12-3/TRBV12-4	CASSFGNTIYF	TGTGCCAGCAGCTTCGGAAACACCATATATTTT
TRBJ1-5	TRBD1	-	TRBV19	CASSFRTGRSNQPQHF	TGTGCCAGTAGTTTTCGGACAGGGCGAAGCAATCAGCCCCAGCATTTT
TRBJ2-5	-	-	TRBV5-5	CASSLRIRGGETQYF	TGTGCCAGCAGCCTTAGGATCAGGGGCGGAGAGACCCAGTACTTC
TRBJ1-5	-	large	TRBV6-5	CASSSQGHQPQHF	TGTGCCAGCAGTTCCCAGGGCCATCAGCCCCAGCATTTT
TRBJ1-1	TRBD1	-	TRBV29-1	CSVEADRGLAFF	TGCAGCGTTGAAGCCGACAGGGGGTTAGCTTTCTTT
TRBJ2-7	TRBD2	-	TRBV18	CASSPGTSGPYEQYF	TGTGCCAGCTCACCCGGGACTAGCGGCCCCTACGAGCAGTACTTC